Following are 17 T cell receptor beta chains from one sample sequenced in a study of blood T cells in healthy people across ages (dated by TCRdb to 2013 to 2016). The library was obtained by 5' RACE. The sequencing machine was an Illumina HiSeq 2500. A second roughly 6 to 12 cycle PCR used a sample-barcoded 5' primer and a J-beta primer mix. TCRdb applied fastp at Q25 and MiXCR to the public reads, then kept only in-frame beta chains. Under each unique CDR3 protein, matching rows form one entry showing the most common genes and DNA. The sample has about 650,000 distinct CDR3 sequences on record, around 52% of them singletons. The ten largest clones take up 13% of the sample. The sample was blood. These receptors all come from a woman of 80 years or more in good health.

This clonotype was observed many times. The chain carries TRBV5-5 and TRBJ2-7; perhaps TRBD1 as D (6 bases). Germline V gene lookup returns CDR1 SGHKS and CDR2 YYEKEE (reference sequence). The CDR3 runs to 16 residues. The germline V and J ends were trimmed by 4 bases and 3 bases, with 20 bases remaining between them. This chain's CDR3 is CASSLSPKGEIYEQYF. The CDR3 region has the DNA TGTGCCAGCAGCCTGAGTCCAAAGGGGGAAATCTACGAGCAGTACTTC. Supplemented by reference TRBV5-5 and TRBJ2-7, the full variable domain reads DAGVTQSPTHLIKTRGQQVTLRCSPISGHKSVSWYQQVLGQGPQFIFQYYEKEERGRGNFPDRFSARQFPNYSSELNVNALLLGDSALYLCASSLSPKGEIYEQYFGPGTRLTVT.

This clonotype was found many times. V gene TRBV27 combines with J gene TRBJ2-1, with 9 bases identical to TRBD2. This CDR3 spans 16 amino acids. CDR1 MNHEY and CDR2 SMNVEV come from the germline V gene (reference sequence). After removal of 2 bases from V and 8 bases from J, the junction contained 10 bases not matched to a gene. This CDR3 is CASSLRRGGRVYEQFF. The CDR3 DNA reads TGTGCCAGCAGTTTACGTCGCGGCGGGAGGGTCTATGAGCAGTTCTTC.

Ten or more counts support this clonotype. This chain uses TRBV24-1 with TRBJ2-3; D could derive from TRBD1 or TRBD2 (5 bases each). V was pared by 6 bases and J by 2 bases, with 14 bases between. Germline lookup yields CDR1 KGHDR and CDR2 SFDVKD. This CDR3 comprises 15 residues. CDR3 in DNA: TGTGCCACCAGTCCATCGGCAGGGACCACAGATACGCAGTATTTT. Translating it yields CATSPSAGTTDTQYF.

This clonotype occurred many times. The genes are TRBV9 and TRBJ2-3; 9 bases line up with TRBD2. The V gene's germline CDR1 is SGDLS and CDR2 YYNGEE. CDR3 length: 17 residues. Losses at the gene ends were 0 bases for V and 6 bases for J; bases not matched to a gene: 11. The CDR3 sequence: CASSVGALAGKGDTQYF. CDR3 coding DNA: TGTGCCAGCAGCGTAGGAGCACTAGCGGGCAAAGGGGATACGCAGTATTTT.

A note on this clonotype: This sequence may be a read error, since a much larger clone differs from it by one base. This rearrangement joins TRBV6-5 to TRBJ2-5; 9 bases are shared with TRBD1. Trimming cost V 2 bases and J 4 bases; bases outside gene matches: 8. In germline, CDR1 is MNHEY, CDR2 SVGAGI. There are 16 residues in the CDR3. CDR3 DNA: TGTGCCAGCAGTTACCCTTGGGACAGGGCAGGAGAGACCCAGTACTTC. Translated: CASSYPWDRAGETQYF.

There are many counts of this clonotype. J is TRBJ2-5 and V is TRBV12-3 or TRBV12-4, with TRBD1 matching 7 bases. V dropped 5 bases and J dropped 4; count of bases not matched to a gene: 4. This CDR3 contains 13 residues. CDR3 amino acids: CASSPGQPETQYF. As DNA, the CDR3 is TGTGCCAGCAGTCCGGGACAGCCAGAGACCCAGTACTTC.

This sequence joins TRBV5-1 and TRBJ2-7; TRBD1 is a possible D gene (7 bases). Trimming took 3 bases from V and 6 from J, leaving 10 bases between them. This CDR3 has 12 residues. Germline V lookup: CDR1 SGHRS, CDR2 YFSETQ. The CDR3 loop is CASSSQGGEQYF. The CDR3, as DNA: TGCGCCAGCAGCTCCCAGGGGGGCGAGCAGTACTTC.

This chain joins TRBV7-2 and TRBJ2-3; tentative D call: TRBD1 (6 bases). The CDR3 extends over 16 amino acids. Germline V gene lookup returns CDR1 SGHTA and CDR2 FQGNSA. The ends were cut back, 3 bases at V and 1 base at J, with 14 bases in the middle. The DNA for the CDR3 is TGTGCCAGCAGCTTTCAGGGGAGACTGGGCACAGATACGCAGTATTTT. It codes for CASSFQGRLGTDTQYF.

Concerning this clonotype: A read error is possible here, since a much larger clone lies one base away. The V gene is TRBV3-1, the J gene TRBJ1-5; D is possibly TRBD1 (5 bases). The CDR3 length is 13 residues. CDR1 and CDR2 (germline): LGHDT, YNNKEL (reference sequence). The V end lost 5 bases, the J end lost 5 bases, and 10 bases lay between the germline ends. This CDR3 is CASSSGPHQPQHF. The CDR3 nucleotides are TGTGCCAGCAGCTCAGGGCCTCATCAGCCCCAGCATTTT.

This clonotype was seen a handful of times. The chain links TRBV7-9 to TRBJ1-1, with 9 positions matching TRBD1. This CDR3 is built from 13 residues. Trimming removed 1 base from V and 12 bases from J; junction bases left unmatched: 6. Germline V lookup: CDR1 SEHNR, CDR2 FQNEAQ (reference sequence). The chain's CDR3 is CASSLVGQGVSFF. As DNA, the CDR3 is TGTGCCAGCAGCTTAGTGGGACAGGGAGTTTCTTTCTTT.

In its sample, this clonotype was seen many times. The DNA for the CDR3 is TGTGCCAGCAGTGGACAGGGGAGCTTGACTGAAGCTTTCTTT. Translated, it gives CASSGQGSLTEAFF. This chain joins TRBV6-5 and TRBJ1-1, with 9 bases fitting TRBD1. Germline assignment: CDR1 MNHEY and CDR2 SVGAGI. V gave up 5 bases and J gave up 5 bases; unmatched junction bases: 6. CDR3 length: 14 amino acids.

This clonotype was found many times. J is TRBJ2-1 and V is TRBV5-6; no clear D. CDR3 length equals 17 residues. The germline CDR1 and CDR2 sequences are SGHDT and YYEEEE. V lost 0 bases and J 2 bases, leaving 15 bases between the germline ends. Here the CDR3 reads CASSLASISGPYNEQFF. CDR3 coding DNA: TGTGCCAGCAGCTTGGCCAGCATCTCGGGCCCCTACAATGAGCAGTTCTTC.

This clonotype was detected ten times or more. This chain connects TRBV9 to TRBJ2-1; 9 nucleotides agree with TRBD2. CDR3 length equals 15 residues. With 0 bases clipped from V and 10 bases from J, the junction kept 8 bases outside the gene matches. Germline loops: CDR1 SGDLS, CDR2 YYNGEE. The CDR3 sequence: CASSVDPSGAREQFF. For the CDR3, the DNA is TGTGCCAGCAGCGTAGACCCTAGCGGGGCCAGGGAGCAGTTCTTC.

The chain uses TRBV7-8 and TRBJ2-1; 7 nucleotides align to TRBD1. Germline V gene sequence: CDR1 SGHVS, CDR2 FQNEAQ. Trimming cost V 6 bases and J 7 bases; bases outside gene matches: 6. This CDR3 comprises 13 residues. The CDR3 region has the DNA TGTGCCAGCAGTCGGACAGGTCGAAATGAGCAGTTCTTC. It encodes CASSRTGRNEQFF.

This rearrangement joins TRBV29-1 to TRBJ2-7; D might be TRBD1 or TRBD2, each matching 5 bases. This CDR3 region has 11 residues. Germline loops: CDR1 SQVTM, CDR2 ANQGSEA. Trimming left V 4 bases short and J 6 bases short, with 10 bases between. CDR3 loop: CSVGVGTEQYF. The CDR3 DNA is TGCAGCGTTGGGGTGGGGACCGAGCAGTACTTC.

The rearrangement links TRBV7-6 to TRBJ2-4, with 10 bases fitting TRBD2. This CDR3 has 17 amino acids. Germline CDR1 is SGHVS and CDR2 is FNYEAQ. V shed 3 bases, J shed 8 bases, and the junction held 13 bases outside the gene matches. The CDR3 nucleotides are TGTGCCAGCAGCTTCGGTAGCGGGGGGCCTGAGTCTGACATTCAGTACTTC. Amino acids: CASSFGSGGPESDIQYF.

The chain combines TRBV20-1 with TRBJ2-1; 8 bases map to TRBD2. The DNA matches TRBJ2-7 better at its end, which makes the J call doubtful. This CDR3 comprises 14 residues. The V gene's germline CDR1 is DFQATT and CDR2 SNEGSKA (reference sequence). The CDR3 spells CSAVLAGGYNEQYF. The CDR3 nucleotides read TGCAGTGCTGTCCTAGCGGGCGGCTACAATGAGCAGTACTTC.